These T cell receptor beta chains were read from a single sample in a study of blood T cell repertoires in COVID-19. The repertoire was sequenced with immunoSEQ multiplex PCR; TCRdb's copy has only in-frame clones and lacks some. The sample carries approximately 72,000 clones, roughly 83% recorded once. The sample was peripheral blood. The receptors shown here come from a man aged 45-65 years with active COVID-19. Each CDR3 is given without its conserved first and last residue.

>TRBJ1-5|TRBV6-1
ASSEVLAPGSQPQH
>TRBJ2-7|TRBV7-2
ASSLRGWTSGEAAEQY
>TRBJ1-1|TRBV5-5
ASSLGQGFTEAF
>TRBJ2-1|TRBV29-1
SVPTSGLTYNEQF
>TRBJ1-3|TRBV7-2
ASSLPVQPDRAGNTIY
>TRBJ2-1|TRBV6-5
ASSISPYNEQF
>TRBJ1-1|TRBV21-1
ASSKDVQGGEAF
>TRBJ1-2|TRBV7-8
ASSLGGRARSYT
>TRBJ1-4|TRBV5-8
ASSLGRKAGGLSEKLF
>TRBJ1-2|TRBV27
ASMGRQRYGYT
>TRBJ2-1|TRBV5-4
ASSFYGGAPTEQF
>TRBJ2-7|TRBV5-1
ASNDVGGGEQY
>TRBJ2-1|TRBV27
ASSPHTSGRTYGRSEQF
>TRBJ2-1|TRBV7-9
ASSFGGSGRRTNEQF
>TRBJ1-1|TRBV5-1
ASSTQGNTEAF
>TRBJ2-1|TRBV7-7
ASSLQIGGGGEQF
>TRBJ2-5|TRBV7-6
ASSQGRETQY
>TRBJ1-2|TRBV7-9
ASSEWAGDYGYT
>TRBJ2-1|TRBV29-1
SVPQGGGHNEQF
>TRBJ1-3|TRBV5-4
ASRPSVSGNTIY
>TRBJ2-1|TRBV20-1
SASSSGGGNEQF
>TRBJ2-3|TRBV5-4
ASSFGGRDTQY